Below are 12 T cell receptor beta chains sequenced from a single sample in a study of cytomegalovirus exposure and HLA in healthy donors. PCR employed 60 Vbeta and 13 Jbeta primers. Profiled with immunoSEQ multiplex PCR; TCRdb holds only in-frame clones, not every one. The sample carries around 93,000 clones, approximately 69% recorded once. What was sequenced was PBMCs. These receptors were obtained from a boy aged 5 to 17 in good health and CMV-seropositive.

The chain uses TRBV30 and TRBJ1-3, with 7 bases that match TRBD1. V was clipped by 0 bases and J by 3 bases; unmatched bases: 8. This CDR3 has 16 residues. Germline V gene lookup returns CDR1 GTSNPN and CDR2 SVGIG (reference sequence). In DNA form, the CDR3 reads TGTGCCTGGAGTGTACTAGGGGGCGTTGGTGGAAACACCATATATTTT. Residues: CAWSVLGGVGGNTIYF.

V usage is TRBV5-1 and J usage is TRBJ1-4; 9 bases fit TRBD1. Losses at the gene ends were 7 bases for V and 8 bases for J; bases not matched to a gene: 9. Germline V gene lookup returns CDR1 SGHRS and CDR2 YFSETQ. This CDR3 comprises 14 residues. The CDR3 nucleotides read TGCGCCAGCGGCTCCGGGACAGGGCGCGAAAAACTGTTTTTT. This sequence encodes CASGSGTGREKLFF. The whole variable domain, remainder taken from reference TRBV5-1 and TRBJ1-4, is KAGVTQTPRYLIKTRGQQVTLSCSPISGHRSVSWYQQTPGQGLQFLFEYFSETQRNKGNFPGRFSGRQFSNSRSEMNVSTLELGDSALYLCASGSGTGREKLFFGSGTQLSVL.

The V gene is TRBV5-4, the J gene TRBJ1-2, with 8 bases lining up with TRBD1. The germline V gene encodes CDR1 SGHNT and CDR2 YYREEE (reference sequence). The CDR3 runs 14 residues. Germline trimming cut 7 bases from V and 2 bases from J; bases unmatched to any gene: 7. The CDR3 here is CASADGQGNYGYTF. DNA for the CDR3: TGTGCCAGCGCCGATGGACAGGGAAACTATGGCTACACCTTC.

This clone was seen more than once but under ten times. The CDR3 is CASSLDAGGYEQYF. The CDR3 DNA is TGTGCCAGCAGCTTAGACGCGGGAGGGTATGAGCAGTACTTC. The V gene is TRBV11-2, the J gene TRBJ2-7; 9 bases match TRBD2. Trimming at V came to 0 bases and at J to 7 bases, leaving 4 bases not matched to a gene. Germline loops: CDR1 SGHAT, CDR2 FQNNGV. This CDR3 region has 14 residues.

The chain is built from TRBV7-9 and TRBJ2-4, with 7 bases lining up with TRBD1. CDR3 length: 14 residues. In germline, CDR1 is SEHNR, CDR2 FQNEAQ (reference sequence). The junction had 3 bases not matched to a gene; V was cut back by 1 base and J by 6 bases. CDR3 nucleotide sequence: TGTGCCAGCAGCTTAGTTACAGGGGCAAACATTCAGTACTTC. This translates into CASSLVTGANIQYF.

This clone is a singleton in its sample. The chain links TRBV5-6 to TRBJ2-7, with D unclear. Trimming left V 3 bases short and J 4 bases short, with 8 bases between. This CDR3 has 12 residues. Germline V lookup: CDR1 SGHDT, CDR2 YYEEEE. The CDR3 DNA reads TGTGCCAGCAGCTCGTGGAGATACGAGCAGTACTTC. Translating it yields CASSSWRYEQYF.

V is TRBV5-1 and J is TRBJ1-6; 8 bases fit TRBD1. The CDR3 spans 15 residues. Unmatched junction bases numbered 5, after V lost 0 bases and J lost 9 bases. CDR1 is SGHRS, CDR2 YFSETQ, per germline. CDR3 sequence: CASSLEDRVISPLHF. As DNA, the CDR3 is TGCGCCAGCAGCTTGGAGGACAGGGTGATTTCACCCCTCCACTTT.

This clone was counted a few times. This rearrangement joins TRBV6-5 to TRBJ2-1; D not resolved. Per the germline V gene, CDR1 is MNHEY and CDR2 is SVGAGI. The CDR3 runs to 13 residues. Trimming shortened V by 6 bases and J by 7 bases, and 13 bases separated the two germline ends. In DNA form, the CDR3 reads TGTGCCAGCAGATTTAACCAAGCGAATGAGCAGTTCTTC. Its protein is CASRFNQANEQFF.

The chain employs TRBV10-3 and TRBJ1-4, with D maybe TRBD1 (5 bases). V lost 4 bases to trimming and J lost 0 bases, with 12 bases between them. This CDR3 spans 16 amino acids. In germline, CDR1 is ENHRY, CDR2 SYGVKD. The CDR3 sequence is CAISAGGGTTNEKLFF. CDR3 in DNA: TGTGCCATCAGTGCGGGGGGAGGCACAACTAATGAAAAACTGTTTTTT.

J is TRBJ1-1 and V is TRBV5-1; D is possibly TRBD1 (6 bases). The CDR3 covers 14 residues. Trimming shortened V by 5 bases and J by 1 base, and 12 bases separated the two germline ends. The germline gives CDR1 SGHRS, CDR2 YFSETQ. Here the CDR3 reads CASSWKQGNTEAFF. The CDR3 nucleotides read TGCGCCAGCAGTTGGAAACAGGGGAACACTGAAGCTTTCTTT.

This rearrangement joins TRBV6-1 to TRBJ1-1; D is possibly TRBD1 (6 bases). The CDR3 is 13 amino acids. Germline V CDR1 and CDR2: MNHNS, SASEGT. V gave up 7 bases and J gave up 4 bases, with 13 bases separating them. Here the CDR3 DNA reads TGTGCCAGCAAGTATACAGGGCTCACTGAAGCTTTCTTT. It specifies CASKYTGLTEAFF.

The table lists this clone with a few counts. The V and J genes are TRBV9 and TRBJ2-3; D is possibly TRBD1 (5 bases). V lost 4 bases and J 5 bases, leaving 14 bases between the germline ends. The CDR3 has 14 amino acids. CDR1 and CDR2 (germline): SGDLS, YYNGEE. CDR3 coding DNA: TGTGCCAGCAGCTCAAACTGGGGCCTAGATACGCAGTATTTT. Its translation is CASSSNWGLDTQYF.